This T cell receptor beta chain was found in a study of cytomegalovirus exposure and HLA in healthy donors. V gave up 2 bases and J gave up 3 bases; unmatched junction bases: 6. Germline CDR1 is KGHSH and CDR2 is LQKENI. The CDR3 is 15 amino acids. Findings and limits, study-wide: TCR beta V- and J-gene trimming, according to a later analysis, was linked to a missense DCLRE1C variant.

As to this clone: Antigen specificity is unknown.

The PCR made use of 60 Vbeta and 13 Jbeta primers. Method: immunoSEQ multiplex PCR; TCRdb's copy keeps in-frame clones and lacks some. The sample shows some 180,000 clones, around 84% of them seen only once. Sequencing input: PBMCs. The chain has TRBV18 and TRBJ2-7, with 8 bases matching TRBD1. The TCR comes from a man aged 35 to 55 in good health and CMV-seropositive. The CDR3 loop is CASSPGTGDDYEQYF. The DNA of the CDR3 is TGTGCCAGCTCACCAGGGACAGGTGATGACTACGAGCAGTACTTC.